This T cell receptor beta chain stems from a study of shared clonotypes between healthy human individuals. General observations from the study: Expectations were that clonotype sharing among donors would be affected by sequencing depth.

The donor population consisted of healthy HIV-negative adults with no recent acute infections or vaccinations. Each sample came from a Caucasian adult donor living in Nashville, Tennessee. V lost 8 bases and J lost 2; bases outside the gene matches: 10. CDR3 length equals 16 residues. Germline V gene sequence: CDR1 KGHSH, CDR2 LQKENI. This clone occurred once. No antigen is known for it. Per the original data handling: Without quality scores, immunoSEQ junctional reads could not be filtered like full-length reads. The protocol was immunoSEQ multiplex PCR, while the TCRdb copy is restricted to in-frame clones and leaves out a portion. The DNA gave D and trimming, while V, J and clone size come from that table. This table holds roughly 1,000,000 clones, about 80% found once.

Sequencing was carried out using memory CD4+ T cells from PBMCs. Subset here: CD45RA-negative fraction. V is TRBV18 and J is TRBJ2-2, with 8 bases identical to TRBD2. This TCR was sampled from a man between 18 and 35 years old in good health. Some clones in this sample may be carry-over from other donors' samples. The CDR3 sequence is CASAGRAGANTGELFF. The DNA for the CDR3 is TGTGCCAGCGCGGGGAGAGCGGGAGCCAACACCGGGGAGCTGTTTTTT.